These 2 T cell receptor beta chains were sequenced from one sample in a study of vaccination and CD4 T cells after COVID-19. The antigens of these receptors remain unknown. Treatment specified: roughly ten-day PBMC culture with coronavirus spike peptide pools or control peptides (ViraFEST assay). Cultured CD4+ T cell DNA was sequenced using the Oncomine TCR Beta short-read assay. TCRdb re-derived calls from the PCR reads in MiXCR, one entry per CDR3 protein. The table lists 15,000 to 18,000 distinct CDR3 sequences, about two fifths of them singletons. Specimen: CD4+ T cells from blood, cultured in vitro, collected before SARS-CoV-2 vaccination. These receptors were collected from a human donor who had recovered from COVID-19.

The gene calls are TRBV20-1 and TRBJ2-1, with 9 nucleotides matching TRBD1. The V segment lost 5 bases and the J segment 5 bases; nucleotides outside the gene matches: 7. Germline V CDR1 and CDR2: DFQATT, SNEGSKA (reference sequence). The CDR3 covers 14 residues. Here the CDR3 reads CSASGTGMNNEQFF. The CDR3, as DNA: TGCAGTGCTTCCGGGACAGGGATGAACAATGAGCAGTTCTTC.

This chain joins TRBV20-1 and TRBJ2-4; D is ambiguous. There are 14 residues in the CDR3. Deletions cut 3 bases from V and 7 bases from J, with 16 bases between. In germline, CDR1 is DFQATT, CDR2 SNEGSKA (reference sequence). The CDR3 region is CSARIPSPGNIQYF. CDR3 DNA: TGCAGTGCTAGGATTCCAAGCCCTGGGAACATTCAGTACTTC.